This TCR beta chain was recovered during a study of patients and donors after allogeneic stem cell transplantation. Via MiXCR, TCRdb re-called the RT-PCR reads, giving one row per CDR3 protein. Of some 880,000 distinct CDR3 sequences detected, roughly 18% appear once; the ten largest clones hold around 6%. Specimen: blood, either unsorted or a sorted T cell fraction (not recorded which). The origin of this receptor is a human donor who was either an allogeneic HSCT recipient or a stem cell or donor lymphocyte infusion donor (not recorded which). It is not recorded whose cells these are; they may come from a transplant donor.

CDR3 in DNA: TGTGCTAGTGGACCGCCCGACAGTGAGGGGTGGGAGACCCAGTACTTC. It yields the protein CASGPPDSEGWETQYF. The chain employs TRBV12-5 and TRBJ2-5; D may correspond to TRBD1 or TRBD2 (5 bases each). Trimming took 6 bases from V and 5 from J, leaving 22 bases between them. The CDR3 has 16 amino acids. From germline, CDR1 is LGHNT and CDR2 FRNRAP.